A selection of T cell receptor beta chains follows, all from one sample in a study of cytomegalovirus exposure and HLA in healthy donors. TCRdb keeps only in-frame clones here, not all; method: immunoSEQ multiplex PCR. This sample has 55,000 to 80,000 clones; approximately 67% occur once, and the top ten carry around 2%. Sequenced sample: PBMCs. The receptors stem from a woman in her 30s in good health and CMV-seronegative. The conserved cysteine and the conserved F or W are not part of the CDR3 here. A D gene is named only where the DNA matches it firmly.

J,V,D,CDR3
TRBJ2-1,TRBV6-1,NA,ASSVGYEQF
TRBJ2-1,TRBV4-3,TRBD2,ASSQDRSSGGNNEQF
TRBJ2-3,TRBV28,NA,ASSFLAGTDTQY
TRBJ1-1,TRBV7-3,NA,ASSLGGSSTEAF
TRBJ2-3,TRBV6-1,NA,ASSDRSTDTQY
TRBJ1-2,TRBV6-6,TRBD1,ASSSSTGDYGYT
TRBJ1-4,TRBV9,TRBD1,ASSQQGFPNEKLF
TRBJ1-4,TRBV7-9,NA,ASSLGEGTLEKLF
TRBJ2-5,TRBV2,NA,ASSARLRETQY
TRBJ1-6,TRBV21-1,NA,AMRRDRDDSPLH
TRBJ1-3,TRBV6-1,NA,ASTSSGRDTIY
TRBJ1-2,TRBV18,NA,ASSQGLGYGYT
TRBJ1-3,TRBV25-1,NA,ASSEYRLSGGNTIY
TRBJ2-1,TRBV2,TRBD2,ASSPRRGVARYNEQF
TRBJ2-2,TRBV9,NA,ASSVVSTGELF
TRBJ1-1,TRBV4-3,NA,ASRQTGFTEAF
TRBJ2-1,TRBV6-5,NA,AISESGVEQF
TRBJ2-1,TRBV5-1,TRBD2,ASSPSGGAENEQF
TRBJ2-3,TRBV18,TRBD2,ASSPRQPGGDTDTQY
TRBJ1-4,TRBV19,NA,ASRDGRAGEKLF
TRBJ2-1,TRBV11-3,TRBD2,ASMAGGPYNEQF
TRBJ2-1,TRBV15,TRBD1,ATSRDAGGWYNEQF
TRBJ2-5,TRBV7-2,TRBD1,ASRSRQGAETQY
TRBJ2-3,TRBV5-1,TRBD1,ASSAGQETTDTQY
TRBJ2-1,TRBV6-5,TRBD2,ASRRFRGGGNEQF
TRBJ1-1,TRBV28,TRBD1,ASSPTQGEGTEAF
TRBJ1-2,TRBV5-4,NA,ASSLGGLDYGYT
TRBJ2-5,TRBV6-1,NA,ASSGQPGETQY
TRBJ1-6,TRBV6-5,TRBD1,ASKPGQGGSPLH
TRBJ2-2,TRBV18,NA,ASSTTVTNTGELF
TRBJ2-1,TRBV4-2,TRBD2,ASSPLTSGVLNEQF
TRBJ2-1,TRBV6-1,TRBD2,ASRSGLAGHNEQF
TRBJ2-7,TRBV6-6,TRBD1,ATGTGTYEQY
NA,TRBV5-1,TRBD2,ASSEGLAGTTSSYEQY
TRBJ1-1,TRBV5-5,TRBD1,ASSLEDRVWAQVAEAF
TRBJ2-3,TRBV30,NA,AWMVGAGTDTQY
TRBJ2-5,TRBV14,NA,ASSQSEAGPQGAQY
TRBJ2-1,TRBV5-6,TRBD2,ASSSRGGENNEQF
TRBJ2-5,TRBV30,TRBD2,AWLRGLAGEGETQY
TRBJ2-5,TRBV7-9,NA,ASSPPWEPKETQY
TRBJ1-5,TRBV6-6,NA,ASNPSAASNQPQH
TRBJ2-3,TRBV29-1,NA,SVEDSGLLSTDTQY
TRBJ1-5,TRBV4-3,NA,ASSQDGQLNQPQH
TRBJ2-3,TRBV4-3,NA,ASSQDLGGTTDTQY
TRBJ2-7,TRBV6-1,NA,ASSRPSREKQY